This TCR beta chain is from a study of blood T cell repertoires in COVID-19. The length of the CDR3 is 16 residues. The trim removed 7 bases at V and 1 base at J, leaving 9 bases unmatched. Germline values: CDR1 MNHEY, CDR2 SVGEGT. Sequenced by immunoSEQ multiplex PCR; TCRdb stores in-frame clones only, minus some. The sample yields over 50,000 clones, around 87% seen once. The chain uses TRBV6-2 or TRBV6-3 and TRBJ1-1; 10 nucleotides align to TRBD1. This TCR was recovered from a man in his fifties or sixties with acute or convalescent COVID-19. The sequenced material came from peripheral blood. The CDR3 sequence is CASTPTDRGENTEAFF. CDR3 DNA: TGTGCCAGCACCCCAACGGACAGGGGGGAGAACACTGAAGCTTTCTTT.